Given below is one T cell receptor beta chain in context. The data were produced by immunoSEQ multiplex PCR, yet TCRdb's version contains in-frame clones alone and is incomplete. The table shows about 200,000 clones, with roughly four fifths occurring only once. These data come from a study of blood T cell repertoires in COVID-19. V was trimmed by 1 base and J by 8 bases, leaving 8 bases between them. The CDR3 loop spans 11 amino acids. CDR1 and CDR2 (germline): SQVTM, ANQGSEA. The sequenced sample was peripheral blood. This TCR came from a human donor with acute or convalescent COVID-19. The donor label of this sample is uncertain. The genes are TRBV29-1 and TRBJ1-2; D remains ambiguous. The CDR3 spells CSVEAFRGYTF. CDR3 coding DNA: TGCAGCGTTGAAGCCTTTAGAGGCTACACCTTC.